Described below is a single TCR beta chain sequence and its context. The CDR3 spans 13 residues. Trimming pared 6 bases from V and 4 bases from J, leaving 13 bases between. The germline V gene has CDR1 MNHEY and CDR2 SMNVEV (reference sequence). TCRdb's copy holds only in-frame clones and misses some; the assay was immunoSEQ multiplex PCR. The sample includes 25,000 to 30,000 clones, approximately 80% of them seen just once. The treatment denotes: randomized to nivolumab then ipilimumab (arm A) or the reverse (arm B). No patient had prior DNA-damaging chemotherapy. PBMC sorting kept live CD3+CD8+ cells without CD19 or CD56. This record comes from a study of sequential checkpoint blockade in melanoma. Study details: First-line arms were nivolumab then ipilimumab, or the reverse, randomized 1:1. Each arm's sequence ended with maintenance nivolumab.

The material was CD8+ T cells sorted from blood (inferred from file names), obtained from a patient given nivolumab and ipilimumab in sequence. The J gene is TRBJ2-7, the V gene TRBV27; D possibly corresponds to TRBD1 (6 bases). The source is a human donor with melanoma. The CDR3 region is CASSLGRGYEQYF. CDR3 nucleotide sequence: TGTGCCAGCAGCCTAGGCAGGGGTTACGAGCAGTACTTC.